This entry features one T cell receptor (beta chain) sequence. This clonotype was found many times. The specificity of this receptor is unknown. No base qualities exist here, and no much larger clone lies one base off it. This sample was taken from a study of CD8 T cells in ankylosing spondylitis (dated by TCRdb to about 2017). Study-wide context: T cell receptor beta repertoires were profiled in healthy donors and ankylosing spondylitis patients so that disease-linked TCR variants could be found. Peripheral blood samples were taken, and synovial fluid was additionally collected from ankylosing spondylitis patients. The whole study cohort included 90 to 120 healthy donors and some 27 ankylosing spondylitis patients.

The sequencing machine was an Illumina HiSeq 2500. TCR beta libraries were prepared by quantitative 5'-RACE with molecular barcodes. As for how the authors treated the data: A new computational method based on a probabilistic model of VDJ rearrangement was used to identify disease-linked TCR variants. Using fastp trimming at Q25 and MiXCR clonotype assembly, TCRdb reanalyzed the public sequencing data and kept in-frame beta chains. Duplicate CDR3 protein sequences are folded into a single record with the most common DNA and genes. V and J calls and clone size were set by TCRdb, not the authors. Across this sample there are 210,000 or so distinct CDR3 sequences, with under 8.5% seen only once. Together, the top ten hold more than 4% of the sample. CDR3 length: 17 amino acids, cysteine to phenylalanine. Just the 51-base CDR3 DNA is kept, in frame starting at base 1. Taken from the germline V gene, the CDR1 and CDR2 loops are SQVTM and ANQGSEA. V and J are trimmed by 3 bases and 3 bases, and the gene matches miss 11 bases of the junction.

Overall results and qualifications from the work: A CD8+ phenotype was shown by the disease-linked clones, which were found at relatively low frequencies in peripheral blood. According to the report, matched synovial fluid samples from ankylosing spondylitis patients were significantly enriched for the disease-linked clones. Some motif variants were previously reported in synovial fluid and blood of reactive arthritis patients, suggesting common disease-initiation mechanisms. A TCR beta motif of several highly homologous amino acid variants appeared characteristic of blood from ankylosing spondylitis patients.

The clonotype comes from a female donor with ankylosing spondylitis or in good health (not recorded which). This chain is built from TRBV29-1 and TRBJ2-1; 10 bases in the middle match TRBD2. Sequencing was carried out using blood, either unsorted or a sorted T cell fraction (not recorded which). The CDR3 reads CSVDPLPGLADYNEQFF. The DNA is as follows: TGCAGCGTTGACCCCCTCCCTGGACTAGCGGACTACAATGAGCAGTTCTTC.